The TCR beta chain described here comes from a study of cytomegalovirus exposure and HLA in healthy donors. With V trimmed by 4 bases and J by 5 bases, 5 bases remained unmatched. This CDR3 contains 13 residues. Germline CDR1 reads SGHRS; CDR2 reads YFSETQ. Method: immunoSEQ multiplex PCR; TCRdb's copy keeps in-frame clones and lacks some. Among 150,000 to 200,000 clones listed, roughly three quarters were seen once. This receptor was obtained from a woman in her twenties or thirties in good health and CMV-seronegative. What was sequenced was PBMCs. The genes are TRBV5-1 and TRBJ1-2; 7 bases agree with TRBD1. The CDR3 reads CASSLVTGYGYTF. CDR3 DNA: TGCGCCAGCAGCCTCGTGACAGGGTATGGCTACACCTTC.